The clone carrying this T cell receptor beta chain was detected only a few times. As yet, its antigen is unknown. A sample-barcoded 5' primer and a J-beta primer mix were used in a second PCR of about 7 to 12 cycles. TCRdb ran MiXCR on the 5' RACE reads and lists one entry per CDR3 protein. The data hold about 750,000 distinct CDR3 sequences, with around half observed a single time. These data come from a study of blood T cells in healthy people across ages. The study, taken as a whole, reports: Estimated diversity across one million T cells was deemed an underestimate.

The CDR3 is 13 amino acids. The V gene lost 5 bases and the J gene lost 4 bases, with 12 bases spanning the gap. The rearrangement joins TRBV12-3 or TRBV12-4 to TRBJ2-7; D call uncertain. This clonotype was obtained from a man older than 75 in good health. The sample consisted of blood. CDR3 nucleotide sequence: TGTGCCAGCAGTACCGTCTTGGGGTACGAGCAGTACTTC. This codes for CASSTVLGYEQYF.